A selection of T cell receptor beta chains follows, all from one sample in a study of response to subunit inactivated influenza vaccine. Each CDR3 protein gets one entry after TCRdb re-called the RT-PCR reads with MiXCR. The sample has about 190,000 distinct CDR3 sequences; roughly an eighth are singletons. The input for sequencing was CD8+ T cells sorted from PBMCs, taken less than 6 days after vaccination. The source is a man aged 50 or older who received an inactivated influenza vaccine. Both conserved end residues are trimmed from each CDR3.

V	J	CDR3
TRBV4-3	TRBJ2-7	ASSQDNLSEQY
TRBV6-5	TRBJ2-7	ASSYGIAGNNYEQY
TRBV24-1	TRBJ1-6	ATSGGPYSPLH
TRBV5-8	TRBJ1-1	ASSPNDRGPFGTEAF
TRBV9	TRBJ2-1	ASSPGTSGNNEQF
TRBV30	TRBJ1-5	AWSVQGSNQPQH
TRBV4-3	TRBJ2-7	ASSQVPGSAYEQY
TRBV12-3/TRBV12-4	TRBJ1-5	ASSWDRGNQPQH
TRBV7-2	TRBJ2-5	ASSPSGGGQETQY
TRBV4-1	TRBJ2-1	ASSPLSGLARDEQF
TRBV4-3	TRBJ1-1	ASSPTPTAEAF
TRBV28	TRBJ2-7	ASSPPSAGGYEQY
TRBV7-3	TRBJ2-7	ASSLLTGYEQY
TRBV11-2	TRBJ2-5	ASSFLRGEQETQY
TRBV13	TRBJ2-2	ASSLNPRDSSDTGELF
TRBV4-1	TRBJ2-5	ASSQAGASGETQY